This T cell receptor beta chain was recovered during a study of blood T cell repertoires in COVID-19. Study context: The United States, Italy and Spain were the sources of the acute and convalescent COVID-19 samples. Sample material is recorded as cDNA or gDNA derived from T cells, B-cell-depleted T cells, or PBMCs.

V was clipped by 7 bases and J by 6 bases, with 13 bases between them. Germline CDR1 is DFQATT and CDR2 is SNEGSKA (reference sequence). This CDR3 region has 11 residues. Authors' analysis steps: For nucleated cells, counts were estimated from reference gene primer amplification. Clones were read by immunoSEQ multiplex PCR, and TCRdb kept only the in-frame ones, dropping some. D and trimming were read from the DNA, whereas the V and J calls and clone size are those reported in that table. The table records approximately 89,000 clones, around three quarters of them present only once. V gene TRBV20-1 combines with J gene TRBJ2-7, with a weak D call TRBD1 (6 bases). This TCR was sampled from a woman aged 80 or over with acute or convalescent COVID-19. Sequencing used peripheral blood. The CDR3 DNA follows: TGCAGTGTTCTCAAAGGGGGCGAGCAGTACTTC. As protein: CSVLKGGEQYF.